These 17 T cell receptor beta chains were all obtained from the same sample, sequenced in a study of siplizumab effects on memory and regulatory T cells. The repertoire was sequenced with immunoSEQ multiplex PCR; TCRdb's copy has only in-frame clones and lacks some. This sample has around 110,000 clones, with around 94% found just once. Sequencing was done on a sample of non-Treg CD4+ T cells sorted from blood. The source is a human donor in good health.

The V and J genes are TRBV6-6 and TRBJ1-3; D is ambiguous. Per the germline V gene, CDR1 is MNHNY and CDR2 is SVGAGI (reference sequence). This CDR3 contains 14 residues. With 6 bases removed from V and 2 bases from J, the gap between germline ends came to 11 bases. The CDR3 DNA follows: TGTGCCAGCAGCGTCGGGCCAACTGGAAACACCATATATTTT. It is translated as CASSVGPTGNTIYF.

The rearrangement joins TRBV4-1 to TRBJ2-2, with 8 nucleotides matching TRBD1. The CDR3 contains 16 residues. Germline trimming cut 3 bases from V and 5 bases from J; bases unmatched to any gene: 8. Germline loops: CDR1 MGHRA, CDR2 YSYEKL. The CDR3: CASSQAQGARTGELFF. The CDR3 bases are TGCGCCAGCAGCCAGGCCCAGGGGGCCAGAACCGGGGAGCTGTTTTTT.

The gene calls are TRBV28 and TRBJ2-1; 13 positions match TRBD2. The CDR3 consists of 16 residues. With 2 bases clipped from V and 5 bases from J, the junction kept 3 bases outside the gene matches. CDR1 is MDHEN and CDR2 is SYDVKM in the germline V gene. CDR3 DNA sequence: TGTGCCAGCAGTTTAGGGACTAGCGGGGATCACAATGAGCAGTTCTTC. Amino acids: CASSLGTSGDHNEQFF. Full variable domain (remainder filled in from reference TRBV28 and TRBJ2-1): DVKVTQSSRYLVKRTGEKVFLECVQDMDHENMFWYRQDPGLGLRLIYFSYDVKMKEKGDIPEGYSVSREKKERFSLILESASTNQTSMYLCASSLGTSGDHNEQFFGPGTRLTVL.

This clone was picked up one time. V usage is TRBV5-4 and J usage is TRBJ2-1; D gene uncertain. The germline V gene has CDR1 SGHNT and CDR2 YYREEE (reference sequence). V was cut by 0 bases and J by 0 bases, with 4 bases left in between. CDR3 size: 14 residues. In DNA form, the CDR3 reads TGTGCCAGCAGCTTGGAAAGCTCCTACAATGAGCAGTTCTTC. Protein: CASSLESSYNEQFF.

In this sample, this clone turned up once. This sequence joins TRBV9 and TRBJ2-3; D is undetermined. CDR3 size: 13 residues. With 0 bases removed from V and 6 bases from J, the gap between germline ends came to 8 bases. The germline gives CDR1 SGDLS, CDR2 YYNGEE. For the CDR3, the DNA is TGTGCCAGCAGCGTAGATCTCGCGGATACGCAGTATTTT. It translates to CASSVDLADTQYF.

This chain joins TRBV7-6 and TRBJ1-2, with TRBD1 matching 7 bases. The V and J ends lost 0 bases and 4 bases, in that order; junction bases with no gene match: 8. This CDR3 region has 16 residues. Germline CDR1 is SGHVS and CDR2 is FNYEAQ. CDR3 bases: TGTGCCAGCAGCTTAGCCGGGACAGTACTTTCCTATGGCTACACCTTC. It encodes CASSLAGTVLSYGYTF.

The CDR3 DNA is TGTGCCAGCAGTTACTCGGCAGGGACCCTGGGCACTGAAGCTTTCTTT. This encodes CASSYSAGTLGTEAFF. V is TRBV6-5 and J is TRBJ1-1, with a tentative D call TRBD1 (5 bases). Germline loops: CDR1 MNHEY, CDR2 SVGAGI. The CDR3 loop spans 16 amino acids. Deletions cut 0 bases from V and 4 bases from J, with 15 bases between.

The CDR3 sequence: CASSPGRTNANYGYTF. DNA for the CDR3: TGCGCCAGCAGCCCGGGACGGACTAATGCTAACTATGGCTACACCTTC. The chain has TRBV5-1 and TRBJ1-2, with D tentatively TRBD1 (5 bases). Trimming cost V 4 bases and J 0 bases, with 16 bases left between them. The CDR3 sequence is 16 residues long. Per the germline V gene, CDR1 is SGHRS and CDR2 is YFSETQ.

V is TRBV7-3 and J is TRBJ2-3; D is unresolved. Per germline, CDR1 SGHTA and CDR2 FQGTGA. The CDR3 loop spans 15 amino acids. V lost 1 base, J lost 0 bases, and 8 bases lay in between. The CDR3 nucleotides read TGTGCCAGCAGCTTAATAAGCGCCAGCACAGATACGCAGTATTTT. It encodes CASSLISASTDTQYF.

The chain is built from TRBV7-9 and TRBJ2-3, with 12 bases fitting TRBD2. V was pared by 5 bases and J by 0 bases, with 3 bases of the junction left unmatched. Germline lookup yields CDR1 SEHNR and CDR2 FQNEAQ (reference sequence). The CDR3 is 16 amino acids. CDR3 bases: TGTGCCAGCAGCCCCGGGACTAGCGGGAGCACAGATACGCAGTATTTT. It translates to CASSPGTSGSTDTQYF.

This sequence joins TRBV7-2 and TRBJ1-1; TRBD1 matches 9 bases. The CDR3 has 14 amino acids. V lost 5 bases and J lost 3; bases outside the gene matches: 4. Germline loops: CDR1 SGHTA, CDR2 FQGNSA. The CDR3 nucleotides read TGTGCCAGCAGCCAACAGGGGGCCTACACTGAAGCTTTCTTT. It specifies CASSQQGAYTEAFF. Supplemented by reference TRBV7-2 and TRBJ1-1, the full variable domain reads GAGVSQSPSNKVTEKGKDVELRCDPISGHTALYWYRQSLGQGLEFLIYFQGNSAPDKSGLPSDRFSAERTGGSVSTLTIQRTQQEDSAVYLCASSQQGAYTEAFFGQGTRLTVV.

The J gene is TRBJ1-2, the V gene TRBV18; D uncertain. From germline, CDR1 is KGHSH and CDR2 LQKENI. V lost 2 bases and J 4 bases, leaving 14 bases between the germline ends. The CDR3 is 15 residues long. The CDR3 spells CASSPAAGKRYGYTF. DNA for the CDR3: TGTGCCAGCTCACCAGCTGCAGGAAAACGCTATGGCTACACCTTC.

The V call is TRBV30, the J call TRBJ2-7; D is unclear. Germline CDR1 and CDR2: GTSNPN and SVGIG (reference sequence). With 4 bases removed from V and 0 bases from J, the gap between germline ends came to 10 bases. The CDR3 sequence is 13 residues long. For the CDR3, the DNA is TGTGCCTGGATTTCAAGGCTCTCCTACGAGCAGTACTTC. This encodes CAWISRLSYEQYF.

Here the CDR3 DNA reads TGTGCCAGCACCCTCAGGGGAGGCAATCAGCCCCAGCATTTT. Translation: CASTLRGGNQPQHF. This chain uses TRBV6-1 with TRBJ1-5; possible D gene TRBD1, 6 bases. V was cut by 7 bases and J by 2 bases, with 12 bases left in between. The CDR3 consists of 14 residues. The germline V gene has CDR1 MNHNS and CDR2 SASEGT.

The chain links TRBV7-9 to TRBJ1-2; D is ambiguous. The CDR3 contains 12 residues. V lost 3 bases, J lost 7 bases, and 9 bases lay in between. CDR1 is SEHNR, CDR2 FQNEAQ, per germline (reference sequence). CDR3 loop: CASSLDVSGYTF. DNA of the CDR3: TGTGCCAGCAGCTTGGACGTGTCTGGCTACACCTTC.

The gene calls are TRBV7-9 and TRBJ2-7, with 9 nucleotides matching TRBD1. Germline CDR1 is SEHNR and CDR2 is FQNEAQ (reference sequence). CDR3 length equals 17 residues. Unmatched junction bases numbered 15, after V lost 4 bases and J lost 5 bases. CDR3 in DNA: TGTGCCAGCAGCTCCGGCCCCGGGACAGGGCCTATGAACGAGCAGTACTTC. Translating gives CASSSGPGTGPMNEQYF.

This sequence joins TRBV6-5 and TRBJ1-2; tentatively, D is TRBD1 (6 bases). There are 15 residues in the CDR3. Germline CDR1 and CDR2: MNHEY and SVGAGI. V lost 6 bases to trimming and J lost 4 bases, with 18 bases between them. In DNA form, the CDR3 reads TGTGCCAGCAGCGACCCTCGGGGGCCCGGCTATGGCTACACCTTC. Translating gives CASSDPRGPGYGYTF.